Described below is a single T cell receptor beta chain sequence and its context. Its antigen remains unidentified. This entry belongs to a study of cytomegalovirus exposure and HLA in healthy donors. Findings of the study overall: Another analysis was done later, and it associated roughly 15,000 TCR beta sequences with HLA alleles at 0.05 false discovery rate.

The PCR ran on 60 Vbeta and 13 Jbeta primers. Only in-frame clones appear in the TCRdb table, and some are missing; sequencing was by immunoSEQ multiplex PCR. The table shows about 190,000 clones, with 80% to 85% occurring only once. Sequencing was carried out using PBMCs. This TCR derives from a young woman in good health and CMV-seropositive.

The CDR3 region is CASSLSRKPAEAFF. The DNA of the CDR3 is TGTGCCAGCAGCTTGAGCCGTAAGCCCGCTGAAGCTTTCTTT. The chain employs TRBV5-4 and TRBJ1-1; no reliable D call. V was shortened by 1 base and J by 6 bases, with 13 bases between the two germline ends. The V gene's germline CDR1 is SGHNT and CDR2 YYREEE (reference sequence). The CDR3 loop spans 14 amino acids.